Listed here are 23 T cell receptor beta chains from one sample, sequenced in a study of early T cells in non-severe SARS-CoV-2 infection. TCRdb re-analysed the 5' RACE reads in MiXCR, keeping a single row per CDR3 protein. The table lists around 27,000 distinct CDR3 sequences, 8.5% to 10% of them singletons. Material: whole blood. These receptors originate from an adult who was a healthcare worker with PCR-confirmed SARS-CoV-2 infection or an uninfected control (not recorded which).

The CDR3: CTSSLPWAHCGRDTQYF. CDR3 DNA sequence: TGTACCAGCAGCCTTCCATGGGCCCACTGCGGAAGAGATACGCAGTATTTT. The genes are TRBV3-2 and TRBJ2-3; the table's D gene call, TRBD2, was not cross checked with the DNA. TRBV3-2 represents a pseudogene. CDR3 length: 17 amino acids.

This clonotype has more than one count but fewer than ten. V usage is TRBV12-5 and J usage is TRBJ1-4, with D unresolved. The length of the CDR3 is 11 residues. Per germline, CDR1 LGHNT and CDR2 FRNRAP. Trimming cost V 7 bases and J 10 bases, with 10 bases left between them. CDR3 nucleotide sequence: TGTGCTAGTGCCATCATGGGAAAACTGTTTTTT. It codes for CASAIMGKLFF.

This clonotype was seen ten or more times. V is TRBV6-5 and J is TRBJ2-6, with TRBD2 matching over 7 bases. This CDR3 is 16 amino acids long. The germline V gene encodes CDR1 MNHEY and CDR2 SVGAGI. Trimming removed 1 base from V and 4 bases from J; junction bases left unmatched: 4. The CDR3 DNA reads TGTGCCAGCAGTTACTGGGGAGGGTCAGGGGCCAACGTCCTGACTTTC. Protein sequence: CASSYWGGSGANVLTF.

This clonotype was observed at least ten times. This chain connects TRBV24-1 to TRBJ2-3; the D call may be TRBD1 or TRBD2 (5 bases each). Looked up from germline, CDR1 is KGHDR and CDR2 is SFDVKD. V shed 0 bases and J shed 5 bases, with 17 bases lying between them. The CDR3 spans 17 residues. The chain's CDR3 is CATSDLRNSPGRDTQYF. CDR3 nucleotide sequence: TGTGCCACCAGTGATTTGCGCAATTCGCCAGGGAGAGATACGCAGTATTTT.

This clonotype was observed a few times. The chain carries TRBV5-4 and TRBJ2-7; 8 positions agree with TRBD1. The V gene's germline CDR1 is SGHNT and CDR2 YYREEE (reference sequence). This CDR3 comprises 15 residues. The trim removed 4 bases at V and 2 bases at J, leaving 8 bases unmatched. The CDR3 DNA reads as TGTGCCAGCAGCAAGGGGGGACAGGCCACCTACGAGCAGTACTTC. This encodes CASSKGGQATYEQYF.

Ten or more counts support this clonotype. In DNA, the CDR3 is TGTGCCAGCAGCTTGGTTAGGACCTACGAGCAGTACTTC. This encodes CASSLVRTYEQYF. V usage is TRBV5-4 and J usage is TRBJ2-7, with D uncertain. Deletions cut 0 bases from V and 2 bases from J, with 6 bases between. This CDR3 contains 13 residues. Looked up from germline, CDR1 is SGHNT and CDR2 is YYREEE (reference sequence).

This clonotype was counted at least ten times. The chain is built from TRBV7-6 and TRBJ2-3; 16 bases line up with TRBD2. V shed 5 bases and J 4 bases; nucleotides not matched to a gene: 9. Germline V gene data show CDR1 as SGHVS and CDR2 as FNYEAQ. The CDR3 runs 18 residues. This CDR3 reads CASSQPGLAGGMSDTQYF. The DNA for the CDR3 is TGTGCCAGCAGCCAACCGGGACTAGCGGGGGGGATGTCAGATACGCAGTATTTT.

This clonotype qualifies as medium-sized. The rearrangement links TRBV4-3 to TRBJ2-7; no definite D call. There are 14 residues in the CDR3. The germline V gene encodes CDR1 LGHNA and CDR2 YSLEER. The germline V and J ends were trimmed by 0 bases and 6 bases, with 12 bases remaining between them. CDR3: CASSQDLSSREQYF. The CDR3 region has the DNA TGCGCCAGCAGCCAAGATCTAAGCTCGCGCGAGCAGTACTTC.

In its sample, this clonotype was seen many times. The chain uses TRBV12-5 and TRBJ2-1, with D uncertain. With 7 bases removed from V and 7 bases from J, the gap between germline ends came to 14 bases. CDR3 length: 13 residues. CDR1 is LGHNT, CDR2 FRNRAP, per germline. CDR3 in amino acids: CASAPSGWNEQFF. CDR3 coding DNA: TGTGCTAGTGCCCCGTCGGGCTGGAATGAGCAGTTCTTC.

This clonotype was detected many times. V and J are TRBV7-3 and TRBJ2-7; TRBD1 aligns across 8 bases. The germline gives CDR1 SGHTA, CDR2 FQGTGA. The CDR3 runs 14 residues. J gave up 0 bases and V 5 bases, and 3 bases lay outside the gene matches. This CDR3 is CASSITGGSYEQYF. In DNA form, the CDR3 reads TGTGCCAGCAGCATCACAGGGGGCTCCTACGAGCAGTACTTC.

The J gene is TRBJ1-1, the V gene TRBV7-2, with 8 bases lining up with TRBD1. This CDR3 is built from 12 residues. Germline trimming cut 6 bases from V and 11 bases from J; bases unmatched to any gene: 8. Per germline, CDR1 SGHTA and CDR2 FQGNSA. The CDR3 protein is CASRAQGAQAFF. CDR3 DNA: TGTGCCAGCAGGGCTCAGGGGGCTCAGGCTTTCTTT.

This clonotype was seen more than once but under ten times. The chain carries TRBV5-1 and TRBJ2-1, with 12 bases identical to TRBD2. V trimming: 4 bases; J trimming: 6 bases; junction bases outside the gene matches: 5. Germline V CDR1 and CDR2: SGHRS, YFSETQ. The CDR3 length is 15 residues. In DNA, the CDR3 is TGCGCCAGCAGCCCCAGGACTAGCGGGGCCAATGAGCAGTTCTTC. Translation: CASSPRTSGANEQFF.

This clonotype has a handful of counts. This chain joins TRBV2 and TRBJ1-2; possibly TRBD1 for D (5 bases). The germline V gene encodes CDR1 SNHLY and CDR2 FYNNEI. Trimming removed 6 bases at V and 4 bases at J, with 12 bases between. The CDR3 contains 13 residues. The CDR3 here is CASRGDYSYGYTF. The CDR3 nucleotides read TGTGCCAGCAGGGGGGATTACAGCTATGGCTACACCTTC.

The V and J genes are TRBV3-1 and TRBJ2-5, with D possibly called TRBD1 or TRBD2 (6 bases each). The germline V gene encodes CDR1 LGHDT and CDR2 YNNKEL (reference sequence). This CDR3 is 14 amino acids long. Trimming removed 4 bases from V and 1 base from J, with 10 bases in between. CDR3 in DNA: TGTGCCAGCAGCCTCCGGGGGCCCCAAGAGACCCAGTACTTC. It yields the protein CASSLRGPQETQYF.

This chain links TRBV7-2 with TRBJ1-2; D ambiguous. The CDR3 length is 13 residues. V lost 1 base and J lost 2, with 5 bases in between. The germline gives CDR1 SGHTA, CDR2 FQGNSA. In nucleotides, the CDR3 is TGTGCCAGCAGCTTAGTGGAGAACTATGGCTACACCTTC. Its protein product is CASSLVENYGYTF. The variable domain in full, completed from reference TRBV7-2 and TRBJ1-2, reads GAGVSQSPSNKVTEKGKDVELRCDPISGHTALYWYRQSLGQGLEFLIYFQGNSAPDKSGLPSDRFSAERTGGSVSTLTIQRTQQEDSAVYLCASSLVENYGYTFGSGTRLTVV.

V is TRBV5-1 and J is TRBJ2-7, with 11 bases fitting TRBD2. The CDR3 has 15 residues. Unmatched junction bases numbered 4, after V lost 3 bases and J lost 2 bases. Germline CDR1 SGHRS, CDR2 YFSETQ. CDR3: CASSSYSGGAYEQYF. The CDR3 nucleotides are TGCGCCAGCAGCTCTTATAGCGGGGGGGCCTACGAGCAGTACTTC.

This clonotype was detected many times. The chain links TRBV4-3 to TRBJ2-2; 8 bases fit TRBD1. Germline values: CDR1 LGHNA, CDR2 YSLEER. The CDR3 runs to 14 residues. V trimming: 6 bases; J trimming: 1 base; junction bases outside the gene matches: 1. The CDR3 nucleotides are TGCGCCAGCAGTGGACAGGGGAACACCGGGGAGCTGTTTTTT. The encoded protein is CASSGQGNTGELFF.

This clonotype was counted only a few times. J is TRBJ1-5 and V is TRBV19, with D unresolved. From germline, CDR1 is LNHDA and CDR2 SQIVND (reference sequence). Trimming left V 3 bases short and J 3 bases short, with 9 bases between. The CDR3 sequence is 14 residues long. This CDR3 is CASSISSVNQPQHF. The DNA of the CDR3 is TGTGCCAGTAGTATCTCCTCAGTCAATCAGCCCCAGCATTTT.

There are many counts of this clonotype. DNA of the CDR3: TGTGCCAGCAGCTTAGATGGGGGGAACACTGAAGCTTTCTTT. It yields the protein CASSLDGGNTEAFF. This sequence joins TRBV11-2 and TRBJ1-1; a weak D match, TRBD1 (5 bases). V was shortened by 0 bases and J by 1 base, with 6 bases between the two germline ends. CDR1 is SGHAT, CDR2 FQNNGV, per germline. This CDR3 has 14 amino acids. The full variable domain, completed using reference TRBV11-2 and TRBJ1-1, is EAGVAQSPRYKIIEKRQSVAFWCNPISGHATLYWYQQILGQGPKLLIQFQNNGVVDDSQLPKDRFSAERLKGVDSTLKIQPAKLEDSAVYLCASSLDGGNTEAFFGQGTRLTVV.

The rearrangement links TRBV12-3 or TRBV12-4 to TRBJ1-6; D not certain. The CDR3 contains 13 residues. V lost 2 bases to trimming and J lost 8 bases, with 7 bases between them. CDR3 protein: CASSLRADSPLHF. The CDR3 coding sequence is TGTGCCAGCAGTTTACGCGCGGATTCACCCCTCCACTTT.

This sequence joins TRBV18 and TRBJ2-5, with D possibly matching TRBD2 (5 bases). Per germline, CDR1 KGHSH and CDR2 LQKENI. Deletions cut 3 bases from V and 4 bases from J, with 9 bases between. The length of the CDR3 is 13 residues. CDR3 in amino acids: CASSPGRGETQYF. DNA for the CDR3: TGTGCCAGCTCACCGGGGAGAGGAGAGACCCAGTACTTC. Full variable domain (missing parts from reference TRBV18 and TRBJ2-5): NAGVMQNPRHLVRRRGQEARLRCSPMKGHSHVYWYRQLPEEGLKFMVYLQKENIIDESGMPKERFSAEFPKEGPSILRIQQVVRGDSAAYFCASSPGRGETQYFGPGTRLLVL.

This clonotype was seen ten or more times. V usage is TRBV7-9 and J usage is TRBJ2-1; 11 bases map to TRBD2. The CDR3 is made up of 15 amino acids. The germline CDR1 and CDR2 sequences are SEHNR and FQNEAQ (reference sequence). Trimming removed 4 bases from V and 9 bases from J; junction bases left unmatched: 8. The CDR3: CASSSSGGIKGEQFF. In nucleotides, the CDR3 is TGTGCCAGCAGCTCTAGCGGGGGGATTAAAGGTGAGCAGTTCTTC.

The V gene is TRBV15, the J gene TRBJ2-3; tentatively, D is TRBD1 (5 bases). Trimming left V 6 bases short and J 4 bases short, with 23 bases between. From germline, CDR1 is LNHNV and CDR2 YYDKDF (reference sequence). This CDR3 region has 17 residues. As DNA, the CDR3 is TGTGCCACCAGGACGAGGAAGTCCCCAGGGAAGGCAGATACGCAGTATTTT. This sequence encodes CATRTRKSPGKADTQYF.